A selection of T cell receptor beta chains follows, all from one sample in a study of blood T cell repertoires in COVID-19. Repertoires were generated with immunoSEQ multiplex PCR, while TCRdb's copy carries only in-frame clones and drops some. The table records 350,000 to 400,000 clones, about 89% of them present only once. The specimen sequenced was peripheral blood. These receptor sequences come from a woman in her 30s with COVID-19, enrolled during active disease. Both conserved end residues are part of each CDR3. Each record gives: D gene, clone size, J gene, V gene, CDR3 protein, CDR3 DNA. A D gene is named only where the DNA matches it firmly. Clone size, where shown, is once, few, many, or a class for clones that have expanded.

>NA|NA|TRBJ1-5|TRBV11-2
CASSFGRSNQPQHF
TGTGCCAGCAGCTTCGGCAGGAGCAATCAGCCCCAGCATTTT
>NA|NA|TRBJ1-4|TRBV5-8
CASSLEGTPAEKLFF
TGTGCCAGCAGCTTGGAAGGGACACCAGCCGAAAAACTGTTTTTT
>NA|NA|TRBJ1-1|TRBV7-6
CASSLARGAGNTEAFF
TGTGCCAGCAGCTTAGCCCGGGGAGCAGGGAACACTGAAGCTTTCTTT
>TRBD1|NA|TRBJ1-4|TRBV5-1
CASSYGTGGYEKLFF
TGCGCCAGCAGTTATGGGACAGGGGGTTACGAAAAACTGTTTTTT
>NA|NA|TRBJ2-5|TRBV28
CASTLTLGGAQETQYF
TGTGCCAGCACCTTAACCCTCGGAGGGGCTCAAGAGACCCAGTACTTC
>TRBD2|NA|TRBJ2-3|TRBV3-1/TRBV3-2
CASSLGTSGTDTQYF
TGTGCCAGCAGCCTAGGGACTAGCGGGACCGATACGCAGTATTTT
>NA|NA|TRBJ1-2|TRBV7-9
CASSPDSSYGYTF
TGTGCCAGCAGCCCCGACAGTTCCTATGGCTACACCTTC
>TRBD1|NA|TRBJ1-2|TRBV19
CASSPGDRARGYTF
TGTGCCAGTAGCCCCGGGGACAGGGCTCGGGGCTACACCTTC
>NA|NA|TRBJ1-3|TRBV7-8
CASSLGQTGNTIYF
TGTGCCAGCAGCTTAGGGCAGACAGGAAACACCATATATTTT
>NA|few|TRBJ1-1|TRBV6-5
CASSSGRASFF
TGTGCCAGCAGTTCAGGGAGGGCGTCTTTCTTT
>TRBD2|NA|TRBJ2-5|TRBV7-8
CASSLGGLAGHETQYF
TGTGCCAGCAGCTTGGGAGGACTAGCGGGACACGAGACCCAGTACTTC
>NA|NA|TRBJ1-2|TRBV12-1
CASSFPLRTGPYGYTF
TGTGCCAGCAGCTTTCCACTGCGGACAGGACCCTATGGCTACACCTTC
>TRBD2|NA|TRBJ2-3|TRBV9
CASSSREGTYTDTQYF
TGTGCCAGCAGCTCCCGGGAGGGCACTTACACAGATACGCAGTATTTT
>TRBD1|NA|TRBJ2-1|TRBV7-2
CASREGDRPIDEQFF
TGTGCCAGCAGGGAAGGGGACAGGCCAATTGATGAGCAGTTCTTC
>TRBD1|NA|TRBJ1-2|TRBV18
CASSPPYPRGANYGYTF
TGTGCCAGCTCACCACCGTACCCCAGGGGGGCTAACTATGGCTACACCTTC
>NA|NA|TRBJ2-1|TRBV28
CASSLGLGRNEQFF
TGTGCCAGCAGTTTAGGGCTCGGTCGTAATGAGCAGTTCTTC
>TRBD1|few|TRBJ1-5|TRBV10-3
CAISVGNRGDQPQHF
TGTGCCATCAGTGTTGGGAACAGGGGGGATCAGCCCCAGCATTTT
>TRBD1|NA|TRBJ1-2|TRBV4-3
CASSQVSAGGNNYGYTF
TGCGCCAGCAGCCAAGTGTCCGCAGGGGGCAACAACTATGGCTACACCTTC
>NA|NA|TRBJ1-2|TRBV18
CASSPGNIQGRYGYTF
TGTGCCAGCTCACCAGGGAATATACAGGGACGCTATGGCTACACCTTC
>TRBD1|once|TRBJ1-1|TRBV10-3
CAIGIQGDTEAFF
TGTGCCATCGGTATACAGGGGGACACTGAAGCTTTCTTT
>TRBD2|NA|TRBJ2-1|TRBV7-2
CASSSLPGGLALGNEQFF
TGTGCCAGCAGCTCCCTTCCGGGGGGGTTAGCTCTCGGCAATGAGCAGTTCTTC
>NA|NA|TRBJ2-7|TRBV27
CASSTGQWGGEQYF
TGTGCCAGCAGCACTGGACAGTGGGGAGGGGAGCAGTACTTC
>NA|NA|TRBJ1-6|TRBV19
CASSSRNRARDYNSPLHF
TGTGCCAGTAGTTCCAGGAACCGGGCCAGGGATTATAATTCACCCCTCCACTTT